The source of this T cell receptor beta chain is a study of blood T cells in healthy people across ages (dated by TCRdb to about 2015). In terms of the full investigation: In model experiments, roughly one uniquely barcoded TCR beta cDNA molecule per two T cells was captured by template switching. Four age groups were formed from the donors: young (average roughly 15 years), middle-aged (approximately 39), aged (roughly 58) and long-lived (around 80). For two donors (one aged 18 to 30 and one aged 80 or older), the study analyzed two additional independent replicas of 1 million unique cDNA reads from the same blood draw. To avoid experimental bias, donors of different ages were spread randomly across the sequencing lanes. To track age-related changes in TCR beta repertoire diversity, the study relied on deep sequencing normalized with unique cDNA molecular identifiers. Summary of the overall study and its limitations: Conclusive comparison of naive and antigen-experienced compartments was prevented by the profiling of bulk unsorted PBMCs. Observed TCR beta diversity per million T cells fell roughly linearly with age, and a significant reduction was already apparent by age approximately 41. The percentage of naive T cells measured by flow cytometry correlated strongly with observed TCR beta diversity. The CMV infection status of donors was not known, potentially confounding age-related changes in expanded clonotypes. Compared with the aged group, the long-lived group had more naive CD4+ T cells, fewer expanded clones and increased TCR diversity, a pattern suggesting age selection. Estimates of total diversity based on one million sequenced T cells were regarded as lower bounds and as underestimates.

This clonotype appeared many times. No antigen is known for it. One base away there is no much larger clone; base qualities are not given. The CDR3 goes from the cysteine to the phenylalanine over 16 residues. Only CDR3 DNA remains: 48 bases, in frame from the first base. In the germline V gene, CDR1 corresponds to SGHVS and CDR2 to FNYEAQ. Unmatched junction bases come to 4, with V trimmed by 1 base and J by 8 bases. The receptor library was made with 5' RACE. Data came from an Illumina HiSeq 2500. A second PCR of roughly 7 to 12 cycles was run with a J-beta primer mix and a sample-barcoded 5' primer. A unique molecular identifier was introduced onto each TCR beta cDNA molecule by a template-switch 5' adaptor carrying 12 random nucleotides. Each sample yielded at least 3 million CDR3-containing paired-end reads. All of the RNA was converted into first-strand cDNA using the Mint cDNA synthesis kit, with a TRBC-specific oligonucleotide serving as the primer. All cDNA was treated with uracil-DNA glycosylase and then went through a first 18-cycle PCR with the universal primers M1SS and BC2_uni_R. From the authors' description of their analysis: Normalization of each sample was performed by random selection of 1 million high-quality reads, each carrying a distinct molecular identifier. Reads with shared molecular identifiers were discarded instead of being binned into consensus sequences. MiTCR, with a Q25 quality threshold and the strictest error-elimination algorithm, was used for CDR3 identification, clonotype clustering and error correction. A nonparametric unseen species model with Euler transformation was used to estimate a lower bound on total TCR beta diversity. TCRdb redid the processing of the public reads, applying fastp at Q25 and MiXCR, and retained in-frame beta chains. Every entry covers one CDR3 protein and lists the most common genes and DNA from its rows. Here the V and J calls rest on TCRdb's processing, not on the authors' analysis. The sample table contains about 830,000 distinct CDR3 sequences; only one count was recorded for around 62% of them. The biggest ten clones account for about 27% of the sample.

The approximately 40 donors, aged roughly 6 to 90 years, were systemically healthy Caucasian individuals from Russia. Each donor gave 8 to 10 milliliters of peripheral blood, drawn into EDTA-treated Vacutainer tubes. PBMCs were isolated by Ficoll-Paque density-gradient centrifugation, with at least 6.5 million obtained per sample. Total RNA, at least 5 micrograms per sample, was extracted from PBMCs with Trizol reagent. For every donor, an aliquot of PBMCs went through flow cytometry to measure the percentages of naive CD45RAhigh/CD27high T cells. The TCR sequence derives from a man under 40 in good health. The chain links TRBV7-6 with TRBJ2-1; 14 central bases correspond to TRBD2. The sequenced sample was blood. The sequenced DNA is TGTGCCAGCAGCTTAGGACCGGGACTAGCGGGGGATGAGCAGTTCTTC. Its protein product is CASSLGPGLAGDEQFF.